The T cell receptor (beta chain) described here comes from a study of CD8+ T cells in alopecia areata. Study-wide context: Among treated patients, oral tofacitinib was administered at 5 to 10 mg twice daily.

Sequencing relied on a cDNA template that was reverse transcribed from extracted RNA. Repertoires were generated with immunoSEQ multiplex PCR, while TCRdb's copy carries only in-frame clones and drops some. The data hold about 220,000 clones, with more than 45% observed a single time. Sample treatment: oral pan-JAK inhibitor, 5-10 mg twice daily. J was trimmed by 5 bases and V by 8 bases; bases with no gene match: 6. Germline lookup yields CDR1 SGHTA and CDR2 FQGNSA. There are 12 residues in the CDR3. The specimen comprised CD4+ T cells sorted from blood, sampled at week 4, from a patient treated with tofacitinib. The TCR comes from a human donor with alopecia areata. J is TRBJ2-7 and V is TRBV7-2; TRBD1 matches at 7 bases. CDR3 sequence (DNA): TGTGCCAGCTCTTTACAGGGGCACGAGCAGTACTTC. Encoded protein: CASSLQGHEQYF.